This T cell receptor (beta chain) was captured in a study of breast tumors, draining lymph nodes, adjacent tissues. Whole-study findings and limits: Tumors had less TCR diversity than lymph nodes, more than nontumor tissue. Luminal-like breast cancer showed significantly higher tumor–nontumor repertoire similarity than basal-like.

Axillary draining lymph nodes of breast cancer patients supplied the node samples. Using its own MiXCR run on the multiplex PCR reads, TCRdb lists one record per CDR3 protein. The top ten clones hold more than 4% of a sample with 150,000 to 200,000 distinct CDR3 sequences, approximately 33% of them seen once. A note on this clonotype: Its specificity is not known. A much larger clone differs by one base, so this may be a read error.

This CDR3 spans 13 amino acids. Trimming left V 3 bases short and J 17 bases short, with 20 bases between. The V gene's germline CDR1 is DFQATT and CDR2 SNEGSKA (reference sequence). This TCR came from a female donor with breast cancer. Some clones in this sample may be carry-over from other donors' samples. Sequencing used axillary lymph node tissue. V is TRBV20-1 and J is TRBJ1-6; maybe TRBD1 (5 bases). The CDR3 here is CSASRDLVRPFHF. For the CDR3, the DNA is TGCAGTGCTAGCCGGGACCTAGTACGTCCCTTCCACTTT.